This TCR beta chain was sequenced for a study of graft-versus-host responses after intestinal transplantation. TCRdb's table, derived via immunoSEQ multiplex PCR, lists solely in-frame clones and lacks some. The data show around 78,000 clones, with 80% to 90% seen just once and around 7.8% held by the top ten. To note about this clone: Its antigen is not identified.

The specimen comprised unstimulated CD8+ T cells sorted from spleen or lymph node cells, sampled before transplant. The clonotype was recovered from a human donor who was the organ donor for an intestinal transplant.

The CDR3 DNA is TGTGCCAGCAGTAGACTAGCGGGGAACTCCTACAATGAGCAGTTCTTC. This translates into CASSRLAGNSYNEQFF. The chain joins TRBV27 to TRBJ2-1, with 11 bases aligning to TRBD2. The germline gives CDR1 MNHEY, CDR2 SMNVEV (reference sequence). There are 16 residues in the CDR3. Losses at the gene ends were 5 bases for V and 0 bases for J; bases not matched to a gene: 3.